The text below deals with one T cell receptor (beta chain). The specificity of this receptor is unknown. It has no much larger one-base neighbor in the sample; base qualities were not kept. CD4+ T cells from unexposed donors were collected before the COVID-19 pandemic (2011-2018). To separate naive from memory CD4+ T cells, cryopreserved PBMCs first underwent CD4 enrichment and then EasySep naive CD4+ T cell enrichment. The leukapheresis product for the unexposed donors was obtained through commercial purchase. PBMCs were isolated from leukapheresis product or whole blood by Ficoll-Paque PLUS gradient centrifugation. PBMCs were either used fresh in the expansion assay or cryopreserved at -140 degrees C. The QIAamp Micro DNA Kit was used to extract genomic DNA from the CD4+ T cells. Uncultured naive and memory CD4+ T cell DNA received deep-resolution immunoSEQ TCR-beta sequencing. From the authors' description of their analysis: During preprocessing, nonproductive sequences were removed, along with CDR3s that did not begin with C, did not end with F or W, or were shorter than 7 amino acids. Cultured and uncultured naive and memory CD4+ repertoires were searched for previously identified spike- and CEF-reactive CDR3s. Pairwise Levenshtein distance, computed with the stringdist R package after three terminal residues were trimmed from each end, was used as the measure of CDR3 homology. TCRdb holds this immuneACCESS table with in-frame rearrangements only. Some clones are missing; in checked studies, unresolved V genes explain under half, and the rest has no known cause. That table supplies the V and J calls and clone size; D and trimming were determined from the DNA. The sample has about 68,000 clones on record, over 85% of them singletons. About 0.23% of the sample rests with the top ten.

The germline V gene specifies SQVTM as CDR1 and ANQGSEA as CDR2. From its cysteine to its phenylalanine, the CDR3 spans 12 amino acids. Only CDR3 DNA is held: 36 bases, read in frame from base 1. Trimming removed 6 bases from V and 0 bases from J, leaving 6 bases between the germline ends. The entry originates in a study of CD4 T cells in relation to SARS-CoV-2 and coronaviruses (dated by TCRdb to about 2021). About the full investigation: Shared crossreactive spike epitopes were mapped to their HLA restriction using patient-derived lymphoblastoid cell lines. At the level of individual TCR clonotypes, the study evaluated whether memory CD4+ T cells crossreact between the spike proteins of SARS-CoV-2 and those of common cold coronaviruses. The Adaptive Biotechnologies TCR-sequencing kit was used to sequence samples from a few pre-COVID donors and the naive versus memory experiments, while other data came from Illumina-based sequencing. A different TCR-beta assay, based on Illumina, was used to sequence expansion assays from other donors in the study. On the study overall, not on this receptor specifically: Crossreactive clones showed significantly weaker SARS-CoV-2-driven expansion than monoreactive clones, consistent with antigenic imprinting. Naive versus memory sequencing indicated that memory recall responses, rather than primary responses primed during culture, are detected by the assay. About 65% of donors had memory CD4+ clonotypes that crossrecognized SARS-CoV-2 and at least one common cold coronavirus spike. Because no donor provided both pre-pandemic and post-infection samples, tracing the source of pre-existing responses was limited. Crossreactivity analysis centred on spike protein, so crossreactivity against other viral proteins was not assessed. Small numbers of patients and of tested TCRs were a limitation of the study.

Specimen: naive CD4+ T cells from PBMCs. The cell subset or site label corresponds to: naive CD4+ T cells isolated by negative enrichment. The sequence derives from a human donor in good health. The chain is made from TRBV29-1 and TRBJ2-1; the D gene cannot be resolved reliably. CDR3 loop: CSVPSSYNEQFF. The nucleotides read TGCAGCGTCCCCAGCTCCTACAATGAGCAGTTCTTC.